The 18 T cell receptor beta chains presented below share a single source sample, sequenced in a study of Graves' ophthalmopathy and Graves' hyperthyroidism. TCR beta CDR3 regions were amplified from RNA transcripts. HTBI-primed RT-PCR formed the first round, and a multiplex PCR formed the second. TCRdb reprocessed the multiplex PCR reads via MiXCR and lists one record per CDR3 protein. Here the sample spans hundreds of thousands of distinct CDR3 sequences, 22% being singletons. Sequencing input: peripheral blood. All receptors derive from a woman in her late teens or twenties with stable Graves' hyperthyroidism. Some clones in this sample may be carry-over from other donors' samples.

V is TRBV7-2 and J is TRBJ1-2; possibly TRBD1 for D (6 bases). The V end was cut by 4 bases, the J end by 8 bases, with 14 bases between. The CDR3 length is 13 residues. CDR1 is SGHTA, CDR2 FQGNSA, per germline. CDR3 sequence: CASSSQGSEGYTF. The CDR3 nucleotides are TGTGCCAGCAGCTCCCAGGGGTCAGAAGGCTACACCTTC.

This clonotype was detected ten times or more. The V and J genes are TRBV6-4 and TRBJ2-6, with D possibly TRBD1 on 6 matching bases. CDR3 length: 17 amino acids. Germline CDR1 and CDR2: MRHNA and SNTAGT. Trimming cost V 7 bases and J 4 bases, with 20 bases left between them. The CDR3 bases are TGTGCCAGCAAACAGGGTTGGGGAGCTCTGGGGGCCAACGTCCTGACTTTC. It codes for CASKQGWGALGANVLTF.

The chain is built from TRBV27 and TRBJ1-1; possible D gene TRBD1, 5 bases. This CDR3 spans 12 amino acids. In germline, CDR1 is MNHEY, CDR2 SMNVEV (reference sequence). V was cut by 8 bases and J by 7 bases, with 14 bases left in between. CDR3 region: CASGFGGVEAFF. CDR3 sequence (DNA): TGTGCCAGCGGGTTCGGGGGTGTTGAAGCTTTCTTT.

This clonotype was observed at least ten times. The J gene is TRBJ2-2, the V gene TRBV19; a possible D gene is TRBD2 (5 bases). The CDR3 extends over 13 amino acids. The V end lost 3 bases, the J end lost 5 bases, and 7 bases lay between the germline ends. CDR1 is LNHDA and CDR2 is SQIVND in the germline V gene (reference sequence). The CDR3 nucleotides are TGTGCCAGTAGTATGTGGGAGACCGGGGAGCTGTTTTTT. This sequence encodes CASSMWETGELFF.

This clonotype occurred many times. One junction end does not reproduce the germline sequence, and a read error may be involved. The chain carries TRBV5-1 and TRBJ2-7; TRBD2 is a possible D gene (6 bases). Per germline, CDR1 SGHRS and CDR2 YFSETQ. The CDR3 is 14 residues long. CDR3 nucleotides: TGTGCCAGCAGTTTGGGTAGCGGCCCTTACGAGCAGTACTTC. This encodes CASSLGSGPYEQYF.

This clonotype was recorded at least ten times. The chain couples TRBV6-2 or TRBV6-3 to TRBJ1-2, with unresolved D. This CDR3 is built from 14 residues. V shed 8 bases and J shed 4 bases, with 17 bases lying between them. Germline-derived CDR1 and CDR2 are MNHEY and SVGEGT. The CDR3 nucleotides read TGTGCCAGCGGCCGGGGATTTGGGTCCTATGGCTACACCTTC. Its protein is CASGRGFGSYGYTF.

In its sample, this clonotype was seen many times. The V call is TRBV5-1, the J call TRBJ1-1; D not certain. This CDR3 region has 14 residues. With 6 bases removed from V and 2 bases from J, the gap between germline ends came to 14 bases. The germline CDR1 and CDR2 sequences are SGHRS and YFSETQ. CDR3: CASMIMDGNTEAFF. In DNA, the CDR3 is TGCGCCAGCATGATAATGGACGGAAACACTGAAGCTTTCTTT. Drawing the rest from reference TRBV5-1 and TRBJ1-1, the complete variable domain is KAGVTQTPRYLIKTRGQQVTLSCSPISGHRSVSWYQQTPGQGLQFLFEYFSETQRNKGNFPGRFSGRQFSNSRSEMNVSTLELGDSALYLCASMIMDGNTEAFFGQGTRLTVV.

There are many counts of this clonotype. The CDR3 spells CASSLLMGGQPQHF. The CDR3 DNA sequence: TGTGCCAGCAGTTTATTAATGGGAGGGCAGCCCCAGCATTTT. The gene calls are TRBV27 and TRBJ1-5; D remains ambiguous. The CDR3 spans 14 residues. The V end lost 1 base, the J end lost 7 bases, and 11 bases lay between the germline ends. Looked up from germline, CDR1 is MNHEY and CDR2 is SMNVEV (reference sequence).

This rearrangement joins TRBV2 to TRBJ1-6; D call uncertain. The CDR3 has 14 residues. V gave up 1 base and J gave up 12 bases, with 13 bases separating them. The V gene's germline CDR1 is SNHLY and CDR2 FYNNEI. The CDR3 is CASSEVEQIGPLHF. Here the CDR3 DNA reads TGTGCCAGCAGTGAAGTCGAACAAATTGGACCCCTCCACTTT.

This clonotype was seen many times. The V gene is TRBV30, the J gene TRBJ1-1; 7 nucleotides align to TRBD1. The germline V gene has CDR1 GTSNPN and CDR2 SVGIG (reference sequence). The CDR3 extends over 14 amino acids. J gave up 3 bases and V 4 bases, and 8 bases lay outside the gene matches. CDR3 DNA sequence: TGTGCCTGGAACATTCAGGGGGGGGACACTGAAGCTTTCTTT. Translation gives CAWNIQGGDTEAFF. Combining the CDR3 with reference TRBV30 and TRBJ1-1 gives the whole variable domain SQTIHQWPATLVQPVGSPLSLECTVEGTSNPNLYWYRQAAGRGLQLLFYSVGIGQISSEVPQNLSASRPQDRQFILSSKKLLLSDSGFYLCAWNIQGGDTEAFFGQGTRLTVV.

This clonotype was detected ten times or more. V gene TRBV12-3 or TRBV12-4 combines with J gene TRBJ2-3; tentatively, D is TRBD2 (6 bases). This CDR3 spans 16 amino acids. Between the trimmed V and J ends, which lost 3 bases and 4 bases, there was a span of 17 bases. The CDR3 spells CASSFGGGIEADTQYF. DNA for the CDR3: TGTGCCAGCAGTTTTGGTGGAGGGATCGAGGCAGATACGCAGTATTTT.

As concerns this clonotype: At one of its ends the junction is not consistent with the germline gene, which may arise from a read error. This sequence joins TRBV7-8 and TRBJ1-5; a weak D match, TRBD1 (6 bases). Looked up from germline, CDR1 is SGHVS and CDR2 is FQNEAQ. The CDR3 contains 14 residues. The CDR3 sequence: CASSLVGGNQPQRF. CDR3 bases: TGTGCCAGCAGCTTAGTAGGGGGAAATCAGCCCCAGCGTTTT.

There are many counts of this clonotype. The chain recombines TRBV2 with TRBJ1-1; D remains ambiguous. The germline gives CDR1 SNHLY, CDR2 FYNNEI. The length of the CDR3 is 12 residues. Trimming took off 7 bases at V and 2 bases at J, with 8 bases between the two ends. CDR3 in DNA: TGTGCCAGCACTCAGAGCAACACTGAAGCTTTCTTT. Its protein is CASTQSNTEAFF.

At least ten counts were recorded for this clonotype. The CDR3, as DNA: TGTGCCAGCACCTCCTTAAAACAGGGGAGAAATGCTTTCTTT. Translating it yields CASTSLKQGRNAFF. The rearrangement uses TRBV6-1 and TRBJ1-1; 7 nucleotides line up with TRBD1. There are 14 residues in the CDR3. Trimming at V came to 7 bases and at J to 11 bases, leaving 16 bases not matched to a gene. Germline CDR1 reads MNHNS; CDR2 reads SASEGT.

This clonotype has at least ten counts. J is TRBJ2-2 and V is TRBV20-1; 11 nucleotides match TRBD2. The J segment lost 3 bases and the V segment lost 3 bases, leaving 0 bases of the junction unmatched. Germline V gives CDR1 DFQATT, CDR2 SNEGSKA (reference sequence). This CDR3 contains 14 residues. The CDR3 region is CSARGLADTGELFF. The CDR3, as DNA: TGCAGTGCTAGGGGACTAGCGGACACCGGGGAGCTGTTTTTT.

This clonotype appeared many times. This chain uses TRBV9 with TRBJ2-7, with 8 bases identical to TRBD1. The CDR3 is 13 residues long. The trim removed 4 bases at V and 6 bases at J, leaving 6 bases unmatched. Germline V lookup: CDR1 SGDLS, CDR2 YYNGEE. The CDR3 DNA is TGTGCCAGCAGCACTTCGGACAGGGCCGAGCAGTACTTC. Translation gives CASSTSDRAEQYF.

This clonotype has a count of ten or more. The rearrangement uses TRBV6-5 and TRBJ1-6, with 10 bases fitting TRBD1. Trimming cost V 3 bases and J 6 bases; bases outside gene matches: 2. There are 15 residues in the CDR3. Germline V lookup: CDR1 MNHEY, CDR2 SVGAGI. CDR3 sequence: CASSYGTGANSPLHF. Written as DNA, the CDR3 is TGTGCCAGCAGTTATGGGACAGGGGCTAATTCACCCCTCCACTTT.

This clonotype was counted ten times or more. J is TRBJ1-1 and V is TRBV28; D gene uncertain. CDR1 and CDR2 (germline): MDHEN, SYDVKM. This CDR3 contains 17 residues. V lost 9 bases, J lost 1 base, and 24 bases lay in between. CDR3 sequence: CASGKLREPRRNTEAFF. CDR3 in DNA: TGTGCCAGTGGGAAACTTCGGGAGCCGAGGAGGAACACTGAAGCTTTCTTT.